The source of this T cell receptor beta chain is a study of control samples from healthy donors and cancer patients. The CDR3 consists of 14 residues. Some clones are missing from TCRdb's copy, which holds only in-frame ones; the method was immunoSEQ multiplex PCR. Here the sample spans fewer than 200,000 clones, about 94% being singletons. Source material: blood. The V call is TRBV21-1, the J call TRBJ1-2. TRBV21-1 is annotated as a pseudogene. The source of this sequence is a woman aged 60-75 years in good health. Here the CDR3 DNA reads TGTGCCAGCAGCAACCGGCGAACTAACTATGGCTACACCTTC. It specifies CASSNRRTNYGYTF.